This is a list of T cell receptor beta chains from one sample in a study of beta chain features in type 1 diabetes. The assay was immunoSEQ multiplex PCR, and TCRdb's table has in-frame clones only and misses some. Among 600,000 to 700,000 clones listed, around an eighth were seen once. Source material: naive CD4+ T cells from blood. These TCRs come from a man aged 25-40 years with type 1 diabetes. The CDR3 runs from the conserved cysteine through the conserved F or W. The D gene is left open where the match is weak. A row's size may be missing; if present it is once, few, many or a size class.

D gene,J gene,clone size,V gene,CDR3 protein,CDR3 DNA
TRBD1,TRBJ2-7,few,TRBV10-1,CASSDYGQGPSTYEQYF,TGCGCCAGCAGTGACTACGGACAGGGGCCAAGCACCTACGAGCAGTACTTC
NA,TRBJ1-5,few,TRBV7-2,CASSLVENQPQHF,TGTGCCAGCAGCTTAGTAGAAAATCAGCCCCAGCATTTT
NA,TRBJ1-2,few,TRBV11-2,CASSLVGGANYGYTF,TGTGCCAGCAGCTTAGTCGGAGGGGCTAACTATGGCTACACCTTC
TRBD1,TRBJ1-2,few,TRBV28,CASRRGQNYGYTF,TGTGCCAGCAGGCGGGGACAGAACTATGGCTACACCTTC
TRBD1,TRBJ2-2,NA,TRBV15,CATSRGADRVLNTGELFF,TGTGCCACCAGCAGAGGCGCGGACAGGGTCTTGAACACCGGGGAGCTGTTTTTT
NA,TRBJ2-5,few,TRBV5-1,CASSLNGARAQYF,TGCGCCAGCAGCTTGAACGGGGCAAGGGCCCAGTACTTC
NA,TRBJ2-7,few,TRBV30,CAWSGVYEQYF,TGTGCCTGGAGTGGGGTCTACGAGCAGTACTTC
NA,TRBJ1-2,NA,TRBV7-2,CASSPSGPHNGYTF,TGTGCCAGCAGCCCTAGCGGCCCCCACAATGGCTACACCTTC
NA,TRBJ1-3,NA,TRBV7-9,CASSLSGAIYF,TGTGCCAGCAGCTTAAGTGGGGCCATATATTTT
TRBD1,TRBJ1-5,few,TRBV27,CASSFVQGVGSNQPQHF,TGTGCCAGCAGTTTCGTTCAGGGGGTCGGAAGCAATCAGCCCCAGCATTTT
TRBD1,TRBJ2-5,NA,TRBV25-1,CASSEYGTGGQETQYF,TGTGCCAGCAGTGAATACGGGACAGGGGGTCAAGAGACCCAGTACTTC
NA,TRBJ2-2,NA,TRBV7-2,CASSRLSTGELFF,TGTGCCAGCAGCCGTCTCTCTACCGGGGAGCTGTTTTTT
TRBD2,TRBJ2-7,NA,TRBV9,CASSVASGGTPNEQYF,TGTGCCAGCAGCGTAGCAAGCGGGGGGACTCCCAACGAGCAGTACTTC
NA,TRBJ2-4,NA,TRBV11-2,CASSRREIAKNIQYF,TGTGCCAGCAGCCGCCGTGAGATAGCCAAAAACATTCAGTACTTC
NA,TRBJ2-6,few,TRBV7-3,CASSLGAYSGANVLTF,TGTGCCAGCAGCTTGGGGGCGTACTCTGGGGCCAACGTCCTGACTTTC
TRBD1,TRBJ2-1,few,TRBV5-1,CASSLAGQGANNEQFF,TGCGCCAGCAGCTTGGCCGGGCAGGGGGCTAACAATGAGCAGTTCTTC
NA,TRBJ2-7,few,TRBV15,CATSRDPGSYEQYF,TGTGCCACCAGCAGAGACCCAGGCTCCTACGAGCAGTACTTC
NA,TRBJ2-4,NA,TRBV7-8,CASSPRAVGNIQYF,TGTGCCAGCAGCCCCAGGGCGGTGGGAAACATTCAGTACTTC
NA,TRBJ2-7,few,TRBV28,CASKEGGNYEQYF,TGTGCCAGCAAAGAAGGGGGAAACTACGAGCAGTACTTC
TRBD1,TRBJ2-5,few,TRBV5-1,CASGDDREETQYF,TGCGCCAGCGGCGATGACAGGGAAGAGACCCAGTACTTC
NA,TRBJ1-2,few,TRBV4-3,CASSQDLKGDYGYTF,TGCGCCAGCAGCCAAGACCTCAAGGGCGACTATGGCTACACCTTC
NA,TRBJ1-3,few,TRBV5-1,CASSAGFSGNTIYF,TGCGCCAGCAGCGCAGGGTTTTCTGGAAACACCATATATTTT
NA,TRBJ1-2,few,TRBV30,CAWSAGGGYTF,TGTGCCTGGAGCGCCGGAGGTGGCTACACCTTC
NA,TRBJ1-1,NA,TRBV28,CASSFFGQGGVTEAFF,NA
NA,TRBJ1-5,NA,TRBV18,CASSHEVYSNQPQHF,TGTGCCAGCTCCCACGAGGTTTATAGCAATCAGCCCCAGCATTTT
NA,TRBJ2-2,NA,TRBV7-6,CASSSSRELFF,TGTGCCAGCAGCTCAAGCCGGGAGCTGTTTTTT
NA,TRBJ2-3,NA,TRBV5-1,CASRFAGQGADTQYF,TGCGCCAGCAGATTTGCGGGTCAGGGAGCAGATACGCAGTATTTT
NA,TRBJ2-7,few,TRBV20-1,CSARDRNEQYF,TGCAGTGCTAGAGATCGAAACGAGCAGTACTTC
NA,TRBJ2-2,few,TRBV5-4,CASSRAGVRGELFF,TGTGCCAGCAGCCGGGCGGGCGTCCGCGGGGAGCTGTTTTTT
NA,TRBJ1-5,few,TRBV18,CASSQAPLSNQPQHF,TGTGCCAGCTCACAGGCTCCCCTTAGCAATCAGCCCCAGCATTTT
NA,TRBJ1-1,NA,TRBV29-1,CSAHSNTTEAFF,TGCAGCGCCCATTCGAACACAACTGAAGCTTTCTTT